The rows below give T cell receptor beta chains drawn from one sample of a study of spatial heterogeneity in lung cancer. In TCRdb, the 5' RACE reads were re-called with MiXCR into one record per CDR3 protein. Among 40,000 to 55,000 distinct CDR3 sequences listed, approximately 6.8% were seen once. The sequencing here drew on PBMCs, taken at surgery. The receptors shown here come from a female donor with early-stage non-small cell lung cancer. Both conserved end residues are part of each CDR3. A D gene is named only where the DNA matches it firmly. Size tells how often a clone was seen (once, few, many) or the class of an expanded clone, and some rows leave it out.

TRBV7-2	TRBJ2-5	few	-	TGTGCCAGCAGCTTAAGCCGGCGGGAGACCCAGTACTTC	CASSLSRRETQYF
TRBV6-1	TRBJ1-6	few	-	TGTGCCAGCAGTGAACAGGGTTATGACTCACCCCTCCACTTT	CASSEQGYDSPLHF
TRBV9	TRBJ1-2	many	-	TGTGCCAGCAGCGTGTCGGGCAGATACTATGGCTACACCTTC	CASSVSGRYYGYTF
TRBV20-1	TRBJ2-1	-	TRBD2	TGCAGTGCCAGTACTAGCGTCAGACACAATGAGCAGTTCTTC	CSASTSVRHNEQFF
TRBV11-2	TRBJ2-1	many	TRBD2	TGTGCCAGCAGCTTCGCCGGGGGGGCATCCCGGAACGGTGAGCAGTTCTTC	CASSFAGGASRNGEQFF
TRBV6-6	TRBJ2-3	many	-	TGTGCCAGCAGTTCCGGGACTAGCACAGATACGCAGTATTTT	CASSSGTSTDTQYF
TRBV3-1	TRBJ2-3	many	TRBD2	TGTGCCAGCAGCCGGACTAGCGGGGGCCCTTCGCAGTATTTT	CASSRTSGGPSQYF
TRBV7-9	TRBJ2-1	many	-	TGTGCCAGCAGCTTAGAGGGTGGGGAGCAGTTCTTC	CASSLEGGEQFF
TRBV6-2/TRBV6-3	TRBJ2-1	-	TRBD1	TGTGCCAGCAGCAAGGGGGCCACGACAATTTTTAACTCCTACAATGAGCAGTTCTTC	CASSKGATTIFNSYNEQFF
TRBV30	TRBJ1-1	many	-	TGTGCCTGGAGTGTAATCGGGGAGTCGGAAGCTTTCTTT	CAWSVIGESEAFF
TRBV19	TRBJ2-5	-	-	TGTGCCAGTAGCAGTACCCCCTGGGGCCAGTACTTC	CASSSTPWGQYF
TRBV3-1	TRBJ2-5	many	TRBD2	TGTGCCAGCAGCCGGACTAGCGGGATCCAAGAGACCCAGTACTTC	CASSRTSGIQETQYF
TRBV3-1	TRBJ2-4	few	TRBD1	TGTGCCAGCAGCCAAGGACAGGGGGTCCCTAAAAACATTCAGTACTTC	CASSQGQGVPKNIQYF
TRBV7-9	TRBJ2-7	-	-	TGTGCCAGCAGCCCACCGGGTGGGGTCCCATACGAGCAGTACTTC	CASSPPGGVPYEQYF
TRBV7-9	TRBJ1-2	-	-	TGTGCCAGCAGCCCTCAGGCCAGATCCAAAGAAGGCTACACCTTC	CASSPQARSKEGYTF
TRBV6-2/TRBV6-3	TRBJ1-2	few	TRBD1	TGTGCCAGCAGTTACTTATCGGACAGGGCCCTTTTGGATGGCTACACCTTC	CASSYLSDRALLDGYTF
TRBV4-1	TRBJ2-3	many	TRBD1	TGCGCCAGCAGCCAAGATCAGGGGGCCGGAACAGATACGCAGTATTTT	CASSQDQGAGTDTQYF
TRBV7-9	TRBJ1-5	few	-	TGTGCCAGCAGCTTGACGGATAGCAATCAGCCCCAGCATTTT	CASSLTDSNQPQHF
TRBV14	TRBJ2-7	-	-	TGTGCCAGCAGCCAGAGTTTTATAGGGGATGGGAGCTCCTACGAGCAGTACTTC	CASSQSFIGDGSSYEQYF
TRBV4-1	TRBJ2-1	many	TRBD2	TGCGCCAGCAGCCTCCTTCCGCAGGTAGCGGGGGGGCCTAGCTCCTACAATGAGCAGTTCTTC	CASSLLPQVAGGPSSYNEQFF
TRBV20-1	TRBJ2-7	many	TRBD1	TGCAGTGGACAGGGGGATGTTTACGAGCAGTACTTC	CSGQGDVYEQYF
TRBV24-1	TRBJ2-5	few	TRBD2	TGTGCCACCAGTGACCAGGGACTAGACGAAAGGGCTCGGGAGACCCAGTACTTC	CATSDQGLDERARETQYF